This T cell receptor (beta chain) was sequenced in a study of beta chain features in type 1 diabetes. Study results and caveats: At VDJ recombination sites, type 1 diabetes patients had fewer insertions and more deleted nucleotides. Across all four CD4+ subsets, people with type 1 diabetes showed modestly shorter TCRB CDR3s.

The germline CDR1 and CDR2 sequences are SGHTA and FQGNSA. The CDR3 runs 15 residues. V gave up 4 bases and J gave up 1 base; unmatched junction bases: 5. For this clone: Its antigen is not identified.

Every single donor gave one heparinised blood draw, and these averaged around 0.12 L. The authors reverse transcribed all of the isolated RNA, so sequencing captured expressed TCRB transcripts. An average roughly 3.5 million reads came from naive, central memory and regulatory T cell samples. Data came from immunoSEQ multiplex PCR; TCRdb stores just in-frame clones and leaves some out. The sample holds about 360,000 clones; roughly 12% are singletons and the top ten take about 0.017%. The sample was naive CD4+ T cells from blood. V and J are TRBV7-2 and TRBJ1-2, with TRBD1 matching over 8 bases. This clonotype was obtained from a man in his late teens or twenties in good health. The CDR3, as DNA: TGTGCCAGCAGCTGGGGACAGGATCTTAACTATGGCTACACCTTC. This gives the protein CASSWGQDLNYGYTF.